Following are 9 T cell receptor beta chains from one sample sequenced in a study of cytomegalovirus exposure and HLA in healthy donors. With 60 Vbeta and 13 Jbeta primers, the PCR was carried out. TCRdb keeps only in-frame clones here, not all; method: immunoSEQ multiplex PCR. Found here are under 110,000 clones, 65% to 80% of them singletons; the top ten hold 3% to 4.5%. What was sequenced was PBMCs. The receptors derive from a man between 60 and 75 years old in good health and CMV-seronegative.

The rearrangement joins TRBV30 to TRBJ1-1; 9 nucleotides line up with TRBD1. Germline V gene data show CDR1 as GTSNPN and CDR2 as SVGIG (reference sequence). V lost 2 bases and J lost 2; bases outside the gene matches: 6. The CDR3 totals 15 residues. The chain's CDR3 is CAWSSSGQGNTEAFF. The CDR3 DNA follows: TGTGCCTGGAGTTCCTCGGGACAGGGAAACACTGAAGCTTTCTTT.

This clone was recorded once. The chain uses TRBV25-1 and TRBJ1-5, with D unclear. V lost 6 bases and J lost 1, with 22 bases in between. In germline, CDR1 is MGHDK, CDR2 SYGVNS. The CDR3 loop spans 18 amino acids. As DNA, the CDR3 is TGTGCCAGCAGCGGTAATCTGACGGAAAGGGAGAGCAATCAGCCCCAGCATTTT. Translation: CASSGNLTERESNQPQHF.

The chain combines TRBV7-2 with TRBJ1-4; 8 positions agree with TRBD1. Losses at the gene ends were 4 bases for V and 7 bases for J; bases not matched to a gene: 8. The CDR3 is 15 residues long. CDR1 SGHTA and CDR2 FQGNSA come from the germline V gene. CDR3 sequence: CASSSRQGLGEKLFF. The CDR3 nucleotides are TGTGCCAGCAGCTCGAGACAGGGGCTTGGTGAAAAACTGTTTTTT.

V gene TRBV5-4 combines with J gene TRBJ1-2; possibly TRBD1 for D (5 bases). The germline CDR1 and CDR2 sequences are SGHNT and YYREEE (reference sequence). This CDR3 contains 12 residues. The germline V and J ends were trimmed by 6 bases and 4 bases, with 10 bases remaining between them. CDR3 sequence reads: CASTTDSYGYTF. The CDR3 DNA is TGTGCCAGCACCACCGACAGCTATGGCTACACCTTC.

The genes are TRBV7-2 and TRBJ2-4; TRBD2 matches at 7 bases. CDR1 is SGHTA, CDR2 FQGNSA, per germline. V gave up 2 bases and J gave up 9 bases; unmatched junction bases: 16. The CDR3 contains 17 residues. The CDR3 sequence: CASSLTTTGTPGGIQYF. CDR3 coding DNA: TGTGCCAGCAGCTTAACGACAACCGGGACCCCGGGAGGCATTCAGTACTTC.

In this sample, this clone turned up a few times. This sequence joins TRBV6-5 and TRBJ1-2; 7 nucleotides align to TRBD1. Germline V gene data show CDR1 as MNHEY and CDR2 as SVGAGI. The length of the CDR3 is 13 residues. V was clipped by 5 bases and J by 2 bases; unmatched bases: 2. CDR3: CASSVQGNYGYTF. The CDR3 coding sequence is TGTGCCAGCAGTGTACAGGGGAACTATGGCTACACCTTC.

The chain couples TRBV29-1 to TRBJ2-4; a weak D match, TRBD2 (5 bases). V shed 7 bases and J shed 6 bases, with 10 bases lying between them. CDR1 and CDR2 from the germline V gene are SQVTM and ANQGSEA. CDR3 length equals 11 residues. The CDR3 DNA reads as TGCAGCGCCGGAGGCGGAAACATTCAGTACTTC. Protein sequence: CSAGGGNIQYF.

The rearrangement uses TRBV5-4 and TRBJ2-7, with 8 bases matching TRBD1. Germline trimming cut 5 bases from V and 0 bases from J; bases unmatched to any gene: 7. The V gene's germline CDR1 is SGHNT and CDR2 YYREEE (reference sequence). The CDR3 sequence is 15 residues long. The CDR3 DNA is TGTGCCAGCAGTTTTCCGGGACAGGCCTCCTACGAGCAGTACTTC. It is translated as CASSFPGQASYEQYF.

This clone has just a few counts. This chain joins TRBV9 and TRBJ1-6; 10 bases map to TRBD1. The CDR3 has 14 amino acids. V dropped 2 bases and J dropped 8; count of bases not matched to a gene: 1. Germline lookup yields CDR1 SGDLS and CDR2 YYNGEE. In DNA, the CDR3 is TGTGCCAGCAGCGTCGGGACAGGGGATTCACCCCTCCACTTT. Encoded protein: CASSVGTGDSPLHF.